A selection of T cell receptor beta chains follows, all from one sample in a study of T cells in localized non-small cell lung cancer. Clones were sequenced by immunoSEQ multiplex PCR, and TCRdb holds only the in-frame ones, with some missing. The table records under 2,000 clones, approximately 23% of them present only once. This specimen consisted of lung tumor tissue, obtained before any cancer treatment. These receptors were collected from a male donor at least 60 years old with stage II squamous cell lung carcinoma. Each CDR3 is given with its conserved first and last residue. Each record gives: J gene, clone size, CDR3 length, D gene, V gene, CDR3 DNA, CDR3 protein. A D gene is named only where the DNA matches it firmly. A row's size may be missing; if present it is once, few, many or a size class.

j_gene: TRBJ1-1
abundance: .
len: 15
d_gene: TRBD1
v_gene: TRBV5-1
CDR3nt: TGCGCCAGCAGCGCGACAGGGGGCTTGAACACTGAAGCTTTCTTT
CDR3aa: CASSATGGLNTEAFF

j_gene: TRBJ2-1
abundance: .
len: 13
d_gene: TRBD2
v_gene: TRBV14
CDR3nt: TGTGCCAGCAGCCGGGACTACTACAATGAGCAGTTCTTC
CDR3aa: CASSRDYYNEQFF

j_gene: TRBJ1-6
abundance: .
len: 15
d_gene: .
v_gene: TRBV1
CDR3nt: TGCGCCAGCAGCCAAGGGAGGGTAGGGAATTCACCCCTCCACTTT
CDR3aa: CASSQGRVGNSPLHF

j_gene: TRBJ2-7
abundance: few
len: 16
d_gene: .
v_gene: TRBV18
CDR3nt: TGTGCCAGCTCACCACCGAAGGGAGAAGGGCCGGCCGAGCAGTACTTC
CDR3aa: CASSPPKGEGPAEQYF

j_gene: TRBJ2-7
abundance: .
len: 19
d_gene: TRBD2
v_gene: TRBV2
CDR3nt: TGTGCCAGCAGGGGGGGGACGTGGGGACTGCTTATTTACTTCTACGAGCAGTACTTC
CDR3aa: CASRGGTWGLLIYFYEQYF

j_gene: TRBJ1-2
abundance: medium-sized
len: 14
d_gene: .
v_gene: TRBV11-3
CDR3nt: TGTGCCAGCAGCTCGCCGGGACAAAACTATGGCTACACCTTC
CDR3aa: CASSSPGQNYGYTF

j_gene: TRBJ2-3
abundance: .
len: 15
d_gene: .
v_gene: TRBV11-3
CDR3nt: TGTGCCAGCAGCTTAGGAGGGACGGGTGCAGATACGCAGTATTTT
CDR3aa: CASSLGGTGADTQYF

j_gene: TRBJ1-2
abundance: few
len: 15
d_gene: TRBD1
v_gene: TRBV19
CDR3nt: TGTGCCAGTAGTATGGGCAGGGGGTCTAACTATGGCTACACCTTC
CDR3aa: CASSMGRGSNYGYTF

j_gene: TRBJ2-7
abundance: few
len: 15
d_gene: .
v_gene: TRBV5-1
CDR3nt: TGCGCCAGCAGCTTGGTGGGTGGGGAGGCCTACGAGCAGTACTTC
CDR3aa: CASSLVGGEAYEQYF

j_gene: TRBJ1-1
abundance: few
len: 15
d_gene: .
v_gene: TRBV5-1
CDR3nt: TGCGCCAGCAGCTGGGGCGGGCATGAAGGCACTGAAGCTTTCTTT
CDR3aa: CASSWGGHEGTEAFF

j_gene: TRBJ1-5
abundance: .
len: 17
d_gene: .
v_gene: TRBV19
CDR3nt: TGTGCCAGTAGTACTTACAGGGACCCGGTGGGCAATCAGCCCCAGCATTTT
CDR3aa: CASSTYRDPVGNQPQHF

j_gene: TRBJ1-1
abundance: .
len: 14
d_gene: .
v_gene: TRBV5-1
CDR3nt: TGCGCCAGCAGCTCTCAGGGGCTGGGCACTGAAGCTTTCTTT
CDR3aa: CASSSQGLGTEAFF

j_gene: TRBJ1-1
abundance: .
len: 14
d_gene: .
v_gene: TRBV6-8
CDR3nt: TGTGCCAGCAGTTACGATCAATTGAACACTGAAGCTTTCTTT
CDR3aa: CASSYDQLNTEAFF

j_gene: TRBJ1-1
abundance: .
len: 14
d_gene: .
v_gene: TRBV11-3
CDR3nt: TGTGCCAGCAGCTCAAATTTCAGGGGAACTGAAGCTTTCTTT
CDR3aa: CASSSNFRGTEAFF

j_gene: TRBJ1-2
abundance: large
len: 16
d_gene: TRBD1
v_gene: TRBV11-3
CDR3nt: TGTGCCAGCAGCCCCGGACAGGGGAGGGCTAACTATGGCTACACCTTC
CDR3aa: CASSPGQGRANYGYTF

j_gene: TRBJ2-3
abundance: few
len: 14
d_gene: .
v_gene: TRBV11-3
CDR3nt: TGTGCCAGCAGCACCGGTCTGGACACAGATACGCAGTATTTT
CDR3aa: CASSTGLDTDTQYF

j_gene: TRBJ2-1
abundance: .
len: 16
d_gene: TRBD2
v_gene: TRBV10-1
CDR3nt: TGCGCCAGCAGCGCCGATCGGGGCGGGAGGTCAAATGAGCAGTTCTTC
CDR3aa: CASSADRGGRSNEQFF

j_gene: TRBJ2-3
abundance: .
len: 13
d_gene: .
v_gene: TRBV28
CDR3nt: TGTGCCAGCAGCCGGACAGGCACAGATACGCAGTATTTT
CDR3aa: CASSRTGTDTQYF

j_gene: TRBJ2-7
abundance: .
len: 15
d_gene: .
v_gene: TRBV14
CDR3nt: TGTGCCAGCAGCCGGGGGCAGGGAGCAGCCTACGAGCAGTACTTC
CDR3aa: CASSRGQGAAYEQYF

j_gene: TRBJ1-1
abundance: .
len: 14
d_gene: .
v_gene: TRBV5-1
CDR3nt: TGCGCCAGCAGCTGGACAGCCGGCCTTGCCGAAGCTTTCTTT
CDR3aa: CASSWTAGLAEAFF

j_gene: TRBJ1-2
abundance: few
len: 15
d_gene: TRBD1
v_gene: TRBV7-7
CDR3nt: TGTGCCAGCAGCTCCCGGGACAGGGGGTACTATGGCTACACCTTC
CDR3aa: CASSSRDRGYYGYTF

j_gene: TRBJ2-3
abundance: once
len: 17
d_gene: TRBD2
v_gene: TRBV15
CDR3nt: TGTGCCACCAGCAGAGATAGCGGGGGCCACGCGGGCGATACGCAGTATTTT
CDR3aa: CATSRDSGGHAGDTQYF

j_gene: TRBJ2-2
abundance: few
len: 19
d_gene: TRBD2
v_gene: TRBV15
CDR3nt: TGTGCCACCAGCAGAGCGACTAGCGGGGGGAACACGAACCCCGGGGAGCTGTTTTTT
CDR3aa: CATSRATSGGNTNPGELFF

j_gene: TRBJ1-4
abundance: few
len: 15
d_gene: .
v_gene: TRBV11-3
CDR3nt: TGTGCCAGCAGCCGATGGGGGCCAATGGATGAAAAACTGTTTTTT
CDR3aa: CASSRWGPMDEKLFF

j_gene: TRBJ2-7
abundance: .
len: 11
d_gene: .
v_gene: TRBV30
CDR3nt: TGTGCCTGGAGAGGGTGGAACGAGCAGTACTTC
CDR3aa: CAWRGWNEQYF

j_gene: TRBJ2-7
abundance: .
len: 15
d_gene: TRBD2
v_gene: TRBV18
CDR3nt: TGTGCCAGCTCACAGCGGGGGGGCCAAGAAAGCGAGCAGTACTTC
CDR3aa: CASSQRGGQESEQYF

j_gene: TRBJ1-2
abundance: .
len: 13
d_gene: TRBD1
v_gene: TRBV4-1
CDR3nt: TGCGCCAGCAGTGACAGGGGATTCTATGGCTACACCTTC
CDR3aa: CASSDRGFYGYTF

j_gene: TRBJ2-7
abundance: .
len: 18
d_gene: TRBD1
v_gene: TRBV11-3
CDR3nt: TGTGCCAGCAGCTTAGAGGCAGGGGGTATGGGTAGCTCCTACGAGCAGTACTTC
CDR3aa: CASSLEAGGMGSSYEQYF

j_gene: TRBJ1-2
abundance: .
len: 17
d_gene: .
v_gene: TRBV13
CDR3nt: TGTGCCAGCAGCTTAGTTGCAGGGCCCCATCCTAACTATGGCTACACCTTC
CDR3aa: CASSLVAGPHPNYGYTF

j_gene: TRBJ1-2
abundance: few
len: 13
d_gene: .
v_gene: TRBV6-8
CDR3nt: TGTGCCAGCGGGCGCGGGACACCCTATGGCTACACCTTC
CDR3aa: CASGRGTPYGYTF

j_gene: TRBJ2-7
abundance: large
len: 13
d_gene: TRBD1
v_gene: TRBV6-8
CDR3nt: TGTGCCAGCAGTTCACAGGGGAGAGGCGAGCAGTACTTC
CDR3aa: CASSSQGRGEQYF

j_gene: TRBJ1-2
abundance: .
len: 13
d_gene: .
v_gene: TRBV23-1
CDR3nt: TGCGCCAGCAGCTTGCGGGGACAATTGGCCTACACCTTC
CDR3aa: CASSLRGQLAYTF

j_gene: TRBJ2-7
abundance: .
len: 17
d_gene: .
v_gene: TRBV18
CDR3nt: TGTGCCAGCTCACCACAGGACGGCGAAGCCGTAAGATACGAGCAGTACTTC
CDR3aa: CASSPQDGEAVRYEQYF

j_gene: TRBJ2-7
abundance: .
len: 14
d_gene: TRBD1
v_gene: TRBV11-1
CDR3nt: TGTGCCAGCAGCCCCCGGGACAGGGTCTACGAGCAGTACTTC
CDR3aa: CASSPRDRVYEQYF

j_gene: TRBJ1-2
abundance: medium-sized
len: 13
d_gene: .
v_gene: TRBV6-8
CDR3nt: TGTGCCAGCAGCCCCTCAAGGGTGGGGGGCTACACCTTC
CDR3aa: CASSPSRVGGYTF

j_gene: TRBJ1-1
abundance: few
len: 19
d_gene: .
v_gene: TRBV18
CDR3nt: TGTGCCAGCTCCCTACTCCGGCAACTTCGCAACGGAGTGAACACTGAAGCTTTCTTT
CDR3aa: CASSLLRQLRNGVNTEAFF

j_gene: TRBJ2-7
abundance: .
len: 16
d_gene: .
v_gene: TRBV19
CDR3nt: TGTGCCAGTAGTATAGCCCCGGGACAACTCTCCTACGAGCAGTACTTC
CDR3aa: CASSIAPGQLSYEQYF

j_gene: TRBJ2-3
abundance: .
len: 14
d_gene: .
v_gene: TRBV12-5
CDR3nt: TGTGCTAGTGGGGAGGGACGGTCCACAGATACGCAGTATTTT
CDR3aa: CASGEGRSTDTQYF

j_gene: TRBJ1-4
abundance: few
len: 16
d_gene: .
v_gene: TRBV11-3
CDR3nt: TGTGCCAGCAGCCCTTCTACGGGGGCGTTAGGTGAAAAACTGTTTTTT
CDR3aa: CASSPSTGALGEKLFF

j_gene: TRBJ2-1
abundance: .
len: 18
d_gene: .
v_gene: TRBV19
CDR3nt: TGTGCCAGTAGTATAACCCCCTCGAGGATTCTCTCCTACAATGAGCAGTTCTTC
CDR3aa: CASSITPSRILSYNEQFF

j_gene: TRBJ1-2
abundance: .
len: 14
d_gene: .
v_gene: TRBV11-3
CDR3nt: TGTGCCAGCAGCTTGGAGGCAGGGGCAAGCGGCTACACCTTC
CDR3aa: CASSLEAGASGYTF

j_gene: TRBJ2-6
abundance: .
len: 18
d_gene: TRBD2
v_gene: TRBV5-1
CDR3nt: TGCGCCAGCAGCTCTCGGGGTAGCGGGGCCTCCGGGGCCAACGTCCTGACTTTC
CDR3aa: CASSSRGSGASGANVLTF

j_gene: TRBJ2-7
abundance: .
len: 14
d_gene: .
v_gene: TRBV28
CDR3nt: TGTGCCAGCACCCGTACAGGTCTTTCATACGAGCAGTACTTC
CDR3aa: CASTRTGLSYEQYF

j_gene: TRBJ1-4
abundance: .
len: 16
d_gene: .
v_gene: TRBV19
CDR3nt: TGTGCCAGTAGTTTAGGACAGACATCAACTAATGAAAAACTGTTTTTT
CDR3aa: CASSLGQTSTNEKLFF

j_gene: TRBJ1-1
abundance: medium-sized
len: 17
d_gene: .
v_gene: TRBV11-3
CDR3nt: TGTGCCAGCAGCTTGGCCGTTATAGGGACGATGAACACTGAAGCTTTCTTT
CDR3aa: CASSLAVIGTMNTEAFF

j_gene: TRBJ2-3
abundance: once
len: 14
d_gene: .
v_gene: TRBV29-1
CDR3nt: TGCAGCGTGCGGGCAGGGGACGGCACAGATACGCAGTATTTT
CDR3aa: CSVRAGDGTDTQYF